This T cell receptor beta chain stems from a study of shared clonotypes between healthy human individuals. Overall study: Donors were a couple of women and a few men aged 18 to 49. Regarding the study as a whole: Rarefaction revealed incomplete sorted-subset sequencing despite large depth.

Remarks on this clone: Its target is not known.

From CD4+ cells came CD45RA+ naive and CD45RA-negative memory subsets. Template for every sorted-subset replicate PCR totaled roughly 210 ng DNA, tens of thousands of T cell genomes. TCRdb's table, derived via immunoSEQ multiplex PCR, lists solely in-frame clones and lacks some. The sample yields fewer than 1.8 million clones, around 98.5% seen once. CDR3 length: 18 amino acids. Germline V CDR1 and CDR2: SGHNT, YENEEA. V was pared by 0 bases and J by 1 base, with 6 bases of the junction left unmatched. The TCR comes from a man aged 25-45 years in good health. The chain employs TRBV11-3 and TRBJ2-2; 9 bases line up with TRBD2. Sequenced material: naive CD4+ T cells sorted from blood. The sample's subset: CD45RA+ positively selected. The CDR3 loop reads CASSLDLPTSGNTGELFF. The CDR3 bases are TGTGCCAGCAGCTTAGATCTCCCGACTAGCGGGAACACCGGGGAGCTGTTTTTT. The variable domain in full, with the rest retrieved from reference TRBV11-3 and TRBJ2-2, is EAGVVQSPRYKIIEKKQPVAFWCNPISGHNTLYWYLQNLGQGPELLIRYENEEAVDDSQLPKDRFSAERLKGVDSTLKIQPAELGDSAVYLCASSLDLPTSGNTGELFFGEGSRLTVL.